The sequence of this TCR beta chain was determined in a study of T cell clones after liver transplantation. Turning to the study itself: A pre-transplant mixed lymphocyte reaction with TCRbeta sequencing defined graft-donor-reactive clones followed in post-transplant blood.

Generated by immunoSEQ multiplex PCR, the TCRdb table keeps only in-frame clones and is missing some. This table holds more than 95,000 clones, around 80% found once. Points from the study as a whole: A larger donor-reactive than third-party decline suggested partial antigen-specific deletion.

For this clone: Its antigen is not identified.

The TCR was taken from a human patient who received a liver transplant. The graft donor may account for some of the T cells. The source material was CD4+ T cells from blood, sampled 45 to 50 months after liver transplant.

The CDR3 region is CASSVGGRMGAGNTIYF. The CDR3 nucleotides read TGTGCCAGCAGCGTAGGTGGCCGAATGGGAGCTGGAAACACCATATATTTT. This chain connects TRBV9 to TRBJ1-3; D remains unclear. The germline V gene has CDR1 SGDLS and CDR2 YYNGEE. V shed 0 bases and J shed 2 bases, with 15 bases lying between them. The CDR3 has 17 residues.